These T cell receptor beta chains were read from a single sample in a study of shared clonotypes between healthy human individuals. TCRdb's table, derived via immunoSEQ multiplex PCR, lists solely in-frame clones and lacks some. The sample holds just over 2,000,000 clones; 90% to 95% are singletons and the top ten take roughly 0.13%. The sample consisted of naive CD4+ T cells sorted from blood. These receptors were collected from a man aged 18-30 years in good health. Each CDR3 is given with its conserved first and last residue. Fields, in order: J gene, D gene, V gene, clone size, CDR3 DNA, CDR3 protein. The D gene is left open where the match is weak. Size is omitted from some rows. Given values are once, few, many or a class for expanded clones.

J: TRBJ1-1; D: NA; V: TRBV6-5; size: NA; DNA: TGTGCCAGCAGTTACATGGGGGGAAGGAGGACTGAAGCTTTCTTT; CDR3: CASSYMGGRRTEAFF
J: TRBJ1-1; D: NA; V: TRBV4-3; size: NA; DNA: TGCGCCAGCAGCCAAGATCTTGTAGGGGGTGAAGCTTTCTTT; CDR3: CASSQDLVGGEAFF
J: TRBJ2-3; D: TRBD2; V: TRBV2; size: NA; DNA: TGTGCCAGCAGTTCCGGGACTAGTCAGCTAGATACGCAGTATTTT; CDR3: CASSSGTSQLDTQYF
J: TRBJ1-6; D: NA; V: TRBV18; size: NA; DNA: TGTGCCAGCTCACCATCGGGAGGGGCACTTTCACCCCTCCACTTT; CDR3: CASSPSGGALSPLHF
J: TRBJ1-2; D: NA; V: TRBV18; size: NA; DNA: TGTGCCAGCTCACCACCGGTTTCGGGGGGCTACACCTTC; CDR3: CASSPPVSGGYTF
J: TRBJ2-7; D: TRBD2; V: TRBV10-3; size: NA; DNA: TGTGCCATCAGTGAGTCGAGCGGGGCTACCTACGAGCAGTACTTC; CDR3: CAISESSGATYEQYF
J: TRBJ2-1; D: TRBD2; V: TRBV7-3; size: once; DNA: TGTGCCAGCAGCTTAAACCCCCGGGGAGCGGGGACCTACAATGAGCAGTTCTTC; CDR3: CASSLNPRGAGTYNEQFF
J: TRBJ1-5; D: NA; V: TRBV19; size: once; DNA: TGTGCCAGTACCGAGACAGCCTATAGCAGTCAGCCCCAGCATTTT; CDR3: CASTETAYSSQPQHF
J: TRBJ1-2; D: NA; V: TRBV9; size: many; DNA: TGTGCCAGCAGCGTAGAGCCCGGGCCTACGGTCGAGGGCTACACCTTC; CDR3: CASSVEPGPTVEGYTF
J: TRBJ2-3; D: TRBD2; V: TRBV11-2; size: NA; DNA: TGTGCCAGCAGCCAACTGGCGGGAGTCGTAGATACGCAGTATTTT; CDR3: CASSQLAGVVDTQYF
J: TRBJ1-6; D: NA; V: TRBV5-1; size: NA; DNA: TGCGCCAGCAGCTTGCAGGGGCATTCACCCCTCCACTTT; CDR3: CASSLQGHSPLHF
J: TRBJ2-7; D: TRBD1; V: TRBV11-2; size: NA; DNA: TGTGCCAGCAGCTTAGTACAGGGGAACTACGAGCAGTACTTC; CDR3: CASSLVQGNYEQYF
J: TRBJ2-3; D: TRBD2; V: TRBV7-7; size: NA; DNA: TGTGCTAGCAGCTTAGGGATCCAGCGGGGGGCGGGCACAGATACGCAGTATTTT; CDR3: CASSLGIQRGAGTDTQYF
J: TRBJ2-7; D: TRBD2; V: TRBV6-6; size: NA; DNA: TGTGCCAGCAGTCCCGTCCTAGCGGGAGGGTACGAGCAGTACTTC; CDR3: CASSPVLAGGYEQYF
J: TRBJ2-2; D: TRBD1; V: TRBV7-8; size: NA; DNA: TGTGCCACCTCGGTCCGGGACAGGGGATCCGGGGAGCTGTTTTTT; CDR3: CATSVRDRGSGELFF
J: TRBJ2-5; D: NA; V: TRBV2; size: once; DNA: TGTGCCAGCAGTGAAGAGGCCCAGCGTGGAGAGACCCAGTACTTC; CDR3: CASSEEAQRGETQYF
J: TRBJ1-2; D: TRBD1; V: TRBV5-5; size: NA; DNA: TGTGCCAGCAGCCCAAGGACAGGGCTTAACTATGGCTACACCTTC; CDR3: CASSPRTGLNYGYTF
J: TRBJ2-3; D: NA; V: TRBV28; size: NA; DNA: TGTGCCAGCAGTTTAAAGGGGCGACAGCTCACAGATACGCAGTATTTT; CDR3: CASSLKGRQLTDTQYF
J: TRBJ2-3; D: NA; V: TRBV5-1; size: NA; DNA: TGCGCCAGCAGCTTGCGGGGCCCTAGCACAGATACGCAGTATTTT; CDR3: CASSLRGPSTDTQYF
J: TRBJ2-3; D: NA; V: TRBV18; size: NA; DNA: TGTGCCAGCTCACCTCCCACCTTCACAGATACGCAGTATTTT; CDR3: CASSPPTFTDTQYF
J: TRBJ1-5; D: NA; V: TRBV7-8; size: once; DNA: TGTGCCAGCAGCTTAGGGGGGACACAGTACAATCAGCCCCAGCATTTT; CDR3: CASSLGGTQYNQPQHF
J: TRBJ1-2; D: TRBD1; V: TRBV5-6; size: NA; DNA: TGTGCCAGCAGCCTGGACCGGGACAGGGCCCTTAGGGGCTACACCTTC; CDR3: CASSLDRDRALRGYTF
J: TRBJ2-3; D: NA; V: TRBV7-2; size: NA; DNA: TGTGCCAGCAGCTTAATCGGGGCAGCAGATACGCAGTATTTT; CDR3: CASSLIGAADTQYF
J: TRBJ1-4; D: TRBD1; V: TRBV5-4; size: NA; DNA: TGTGCCAGCAGCTCCCGGGACAGGGGTAATGAAAAACTGTTTTTT; CDR3: CASSSRDRGNEKLFF
J: TRBJ2-1; D: TRBD1; V: TRBV18; size: NA; DNA: TGTGCCAGCTCACCTCAGACAGGGAGCTCCTACAATGAGCAGTTCTTC; CDR3: CASSPQTGSSYNEQFF
J: TRBJ1-4; D: TRBD1; V: TRBV7-9; size: NA; DNA: TGTGCCAGCAGCTTAAGGGCGGGACAGGAGGCTGAAAAACTGTTTTTT; CDR3: CASSLRAGQEAEKLFF
J: TRBJ2-1; D: TRBD2; V: TRBV7-2; size: NA; DNA: TGTGCCAGCAGCTTAGAATTAGCGGGTGAGCAGTTCTTC; CDR3: CASSLELAGEQFF
J: TRBJ2-3; D: NA; V: TRBV19; size: NA; DNA: TGTGCCAGTAGTCCTTTGGGGCCCGCAGATACGCAGTATTTT; CDR3: CASSPLGPADTQYF
J: TRBJ2-5; D: NA; V: TRBV18; size: NA; DNA: TGTGCCAGCTCAAAACAGGGCCAACAAGAGACCCAGTACTTC; CDR3: CASSKQGQQETQYF
J: TRBJ2-7; D: NA; V: TRBV2; size: NA; DNA: TGTGCCAGCAGAGCCGGGAGTGGGGGGCCTGGCGAGCAGTACTTC; CDR3: CASRAGSGGPGEQYF
J: TRBJ2-7; D: NA; V: TRBV10-3; size: NA; DNA: TGTGCCATCAGTGAGTTCCGGGATCGGGAGGAGCAGTACTTC; CDR3: CAISEFRDREEQYF
J: TRBJ1-1; D: NA; V: TRBV30; size: NA; DNA: TGTGCCTGGAGTCCATCGAACACTGAAGCTTTCTTT; CDR3: CAWSPSNTEAFF
J: TRBJ2-7; D: TRBD2; V: TRBV18; size: NA; DNA: TGTGCCAGCTCACCACCGAGCGGGGATCCCTACGAGCAGTACTTC; CDR3: CASSPPSGDPYEQYF
J: TRBJ1-6; D: TRBD1; V: TRBV7-3; size: NA; DNA: TGTGCCAGCAGCTTAACCGGGACAGGGAATTCACCCCTCCACTTT; CDR3: CASSLTGTGNSPLHF
J: TRBJ2-7; D: TRBD1; V: TRBV2; size: NA; DNA: TGTGCCAGCACCGCGACAGGGATCGAGCAGTACTTC; CDR3: CASTATGIEQYF
J: TRBJ2-3; D: TRBD1; V: TRBV6-5; size: NA; DNA: TGTGCCAGCAGTTACTGGGGGACAGGGATTGGAGATACGCAGTATTTT; CDR3: CASSYWGTGIGDTQYF
J: TRBJ2-7; D: TRBD1; V: TRBV11-2; size: NA; DNA: TGTGCCAGCAGGGACACAGGGGGAACCTACGAGCAGTACTTC; CDR3: CASRDTGGTYEQYF
J: TRBJ2-2; D: NA; V: TRBV4-3; size: NA; DNA: TGCGCCAGCAGCGGGTCGAACACCGGGGAGCTGTTTTTT; CDR3: CASSGSNTGELFF
J: TRBJ2-3; D: NA; V: TRBV30; size: NA; DNA: TGTGCCTGGAAAAAATTAGATACGCAGTATTTT; CDR3: CAWKKLDTQYF
J: TRBJ2-5; D: NA; V: TRBV18; size: NA; DNA: TGTGCCAGCTCACTCGGGGGTCAAGAGACCCAGTACTTC; CDR3: CASSLGGQETQYF
J: TRBJ1-2; D: NA; V: TRBV5-1; size: NA; DNA: TGCGCCAGCAGCTTCCAACCGACAAAGTATGGCTACACCTTC; CDR3: CASSFQPTKYGYTF
J: TRBJ1-2; D: TRBD1; V: TRBV19; size: NA; DNA: TGTGCCAGTAGGGGGACAGCCCAAAACTATGGCTACACCTTC; CDR3: CASRGTAQNYGYTF
J: TRBJ2-7; D: NA; V: TRBV5-1; size: NA; DNA: TGCGCCAGCAGCCCAGGGAATACCCACGAGCAGTACTTC; CDR3: CASSPGNTHEQYF
J: TRBJ2-7; D: NA; V: TRBV5-6; size: NA; DNA: TGTGCCAGCAGCTCAAGCTCGGACAGTAGGACCTCCTACGAGCAGTACTTC; CDR3: CASSSSSDSRTSYEQYF
J: TRBJ1-6; D: NA; V: TRBV5-4; size: once; DNA: TGTGCCAGCAGCTTGGCGGGGGGCTTGAATAATTCACCCCTCCACTTT; CDR3: CASSLAGGLNNSPLHF
J: TRBJ2-6; D: NA; V: TRBV14; size: NA; DNA: TGTGCCAGCAGCCGCCTACAGGGCACTGGGGCCAACGTCCTGACTTTC; CDR3: CASSRLQGTGANVLTF
J: TRBJ2-6; D: NA; V: TRBV7-9; size: NA; DNA: TGTGCCAGCAGCCGCGGGGGCACTAAACTCTCTGGGGCCAACGTCCTGACTTTC; CDR3: CASSRGGTKLSGANVLTF
J: TRBJ1-1; D: TRBD1; V: TRBV30; size: NA; DNA: TGTGCCTGGAGGAAACAGGGGAGCGCTGAAGCTTTCTTT; CDR3: CAWRKQGSAEAFF
J: TRBJ1-1; D: TRBD1; V: TRBV27; size: NA; DNA: TGTGCCAGCGGGACAGGGGGCGATACTGAAGCTTTCTTT; CDR3: CASGTGGDTEAFF
J: TRBJ2-3; D: NA; V: TRBV6-5; size: NA; DNA: TGTGCCAGCAGTTACCCCAGTGGTACGCAGTATTTT; CDR3: CASSYPSGTQYF
J: TRBJ2-2; D: NA; V: TRBV28; size: NA; DNA: TGTGCCAGCAGTCCCCGGATGAGGTTCGGGGATCGGGAGCTGTTTTTT; CDR3: CASSPRMRFGDRELFF
J: TRBJ2-7; D: TRBD1; V: TRBV12-5; size: NA; DNA: TGTGCTAGTGGTTTGGTAAGGGGGCAGCGATCCTACGAGCAGTACTTC; CDR3: CASGLVRGQRSYEQYF
J: TRBJ2-2; D: TRBD1; V: TRBV5-1; size: NA; DNA: TGCGCCAGCAGCCCGGGACAGGGGATCGGGGAGCTGTTTTTT; CDR3: CASSPGQGIGELFF
J: TRBJ1-1; D: NA; V: TRBV5-4; size: once; DNA: TGTGCCAGCAGCTTGGGGTGGGGGCTTGAAGCTTTCTTT; CDR3: CASSLGWGLEAFF
J: TRBJ2-7; D: NA; V: TRBV11-2; size: NA; DNA: TGTGCCAGCAGCCCCATCGACGGGGGCCTAGGACAGTACTTC; CDR3: CASSPIDGGLGQYF